Included here is one T cell receptor beta chain sequence, with context. Its antigen specificity is not known. No qualities accompany the bases; no much larger clone lies one base away. Using the deep immunoSEQ assay, TCR CDR3 regions were amplified from genomic DNA by multiplex PCR. For each cell subset, the extracted genomic DNA was distributed evenly across all wells of several immunoSEQ 96-well plates, and each plate served as one replicate. For sorted subsets, each replicate PCR was loaded with 150 to 250 ng genomic DNA, equivalent to 25,000 to 35,000 T cell genomes. Purified libraries were measured with a Qubit 3.0 fluorometer, size-checked on a Bioanalyzer 2100, and measured again with the KAPA Library Quantification kit. Each immunoSEQ 96-well plate was sequenced on its own single-read 150-cycle Illumina NextSeq 550 flow cell. The authors' analysis ran thus. The immunoSEQ output contained only junctional sequences without quality scores, so filtering could not match that applied to full-length reads. To assign V/J genes and CDR3, sequences were annotated using PyIR, a Python wrapper for IgBLAST v1.9, with IMGT germline references. Any read was removed if the V/J assignment was weak (E-value above 1e-6), the CDR3 was missing, or the read contained stop codons, out-of-frame junctions, or ambiguous translated residues. V3J clonotypes were defined as sequences sharing an identical inferred V gene, J gene, and CDR3 amino acid sequence. Percentage overlap between repertoires was computed as shared unique clonotypes divided by the size of the smaller repertoire. Repertoire richness was assessed with RTK rarefaction, the Chao1 estimator, and Recon v2.1 estimates of unobserved clonotypes. Generation probabilities were computed with OLGA for all TCRbeta clonotypes obtained by the gDNA method from a handful of donors. TCRdb re-hosts the immuneACCESS table, in-frame sequences only. Its copies lack some clones; in the studies checked, an unresolved V gene accounts for under half of them, and the cause for the rest is not known. V, J and clone size reflect that table, while D and trimming were determined from the DNA. Present in this sample are 2 million to 3 million clones, roughly 93% of which were seen just once. Jointly, the top ten make up roughly 0.36% of the sample.

Ends trimmed: V by 4 bases, J by 4 bases; bases unmatched to a gene: 8. Including cysteine and phenylalanine, the CDR3 has 15 amino acids. Kept here is only the CDR3 DNA, which spans 45 bases and is read in frame from base 1. In the germline V gene, CDR1 corresponds to SGHRS and CDR2 to YFSETQ. The data derive from a study of shared clonotypes between healthy human individuals (dated by TCRdb to the early 2020s). Study-wide context: A few men and a couple of women, aged 18 to 49 years, made up the cohort. Leukapheresis yielded between about 0.9 and 8.9 billion PBMCs per donor. To increase sequencing depth and limit assay-specific biases, different laboratories used diverse techniques to prepare libraries and sequence TCR repertoires. For each donor, CD4 naive and CD4 memory were each run on three plates, CD8 naive on two plates, and CD8 memory on one plate. The study deeply sequenced blood TCR repertoires of roughly five healthy adults to estimate repertoire size and the extent of clonotype sharing between individuals. Broad study findings and their caveats: Sampling was limited to blood, and TCR repertoires in tissue likely differ from TCR repertoires in blood. Approximately 5% of naive CD4, 3.5% of naive CD8, approximately 2.2% of memory CD4, and 0.4% of memory CD8 clonotypes were shared across four donors. Naive subsets generally had larger estimated clonotype richness than memory subsets did. Based on pairwise subsampling, the degree of clonotype sharing among donors was expected to be affected by sequencing depth. Even with the large sequencing depth, rarefaction of the sorted-subset datasets indicated that sequencing was incomplete. Because the study included a small number of donors, the genetic and exposure-history diversity represented was limited. Compared with non-shared clonotypes, clonotypes shared by all four sorted-subset donors had higher generation probabilities.

The donors were healthy, HIV-negative adults who had no recently reported acute infections or vaccinations. Only Caucasian adults living in Nashville, Tennessee, USA were represented among the donors. Magnetic negative selection was used to enrich CD4+ T cells, after which naive cells were positively selected on CD45RA and the negative fraction became the memory subset. Blood was collected by leukapheresis, and PBMCs were isolated by Ficoll-Histopaque density gradient centrifugation and then cryopreserved in liquid nitrogen vapor phase. Analytical flow cytometry was used to check the purity and quantity of every magnetically sorted T cell population. From each sorted fraction, genomic DNA was isolated and quantified by UV absorbance on a Nanodrop 2000c.

The chain is made from TRBV5-1 and TRBJ1-2, with TRBD1 matching 9 junction bases. The TCR sequence derives from a man between 18 and 35 years old in good health. Some clones in this sample may be carry-over from other donors' samples. The material sequenced was naive CD4+ T cells from PBMCs. Interpreted using the paper, the cell subset or site label stands for: CD45RA+ positively selected. The CDR3 sequence is CASSPTGGKGYGYTF. The nucleotide sequence is given as TGCGCCAGCAGCCCCACAGGGGGCAAGGGCTATGGCTACACCTTC.